Detailed here is one TCR beta chain. The data were produced by immunoSEQ multiplex PCR, yet TCRdb's version contains in-frame clones alone and is incomplete. The table has around 130,000 clones, roughly 82% seen once. This entry is derived from a study of blood T cell repertoires in COVID-19. The trim removed 6 bases at V and 5 bases at J, leaving 9 bases unmatched. CDR1 and CDR2 from the germline V gene are MNHEY and SMNVEV (reference sequence). CDR3 size: 15 residues. This chain links TRBV27 with TRBJ2-5; 10 nucleotides line up with TRBD2. This receptor was taken from a human donor in a cohort sampled during active COVID-19. What was sequenced was peripheral blood. Here the CDR3 reads CASSRSGGATETQYF. The DNA of the CDR3 is TGTGCCAGCAGCCGGAGCGGGGGGGCGACGGAGACCCAGTACTTC.